Reported below is one T cell receptor (beta chain). In the original analysis: For nucleated cells, counts were estimated from reference gene primer amplification. The data were produced by immunoSEQ multiplex PCR, yet TCRdb's version contains in-frame clones alone and is incomplete. The V and J calls and clone size are taken from that table; D and trimming were inferred from the DNA. The sample holds roughly 150,000 clones, more than 70% seen once. The ends lost 1 base at V and 5 bases at J; junction bases unmatched: 4. This CDR3 is 15 amino acids long. Germline V CDR1 and CDR2: SGHAT, FQNNGV. The source of the sample is a study of blood T cell repertoires in COVID-19.

This sequence joins TRBV11-2 and TRBJ1-3; TRBD1 aligns across 8 bases. The clonotype comes from an older woman who had recovered from COVID-19. The specimen sequenced was peripheral blood. The CDR3 loop is CASSLGGQGRNTIYF. Here the CDR3 DNA reads TGTGCCAGCAGCTTAGGAGGACAGGGAAGAAACACCATATATTTT.